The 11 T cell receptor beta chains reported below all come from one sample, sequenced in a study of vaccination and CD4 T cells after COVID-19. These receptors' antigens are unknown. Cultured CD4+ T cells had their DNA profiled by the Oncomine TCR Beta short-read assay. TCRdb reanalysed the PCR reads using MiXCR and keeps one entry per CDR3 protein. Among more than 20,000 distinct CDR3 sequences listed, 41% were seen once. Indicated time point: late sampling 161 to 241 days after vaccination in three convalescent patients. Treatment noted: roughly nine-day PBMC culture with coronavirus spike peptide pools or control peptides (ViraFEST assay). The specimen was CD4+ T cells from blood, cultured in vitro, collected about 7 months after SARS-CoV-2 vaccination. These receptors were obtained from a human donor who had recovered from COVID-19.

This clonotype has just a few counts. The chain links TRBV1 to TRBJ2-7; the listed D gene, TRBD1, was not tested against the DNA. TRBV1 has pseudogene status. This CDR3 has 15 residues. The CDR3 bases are TGCACCAGCAGCCGGACAGGGTGCCCCCGGTACGAGCAGTACTTC. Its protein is CTSSRTGCPRYEQYF.

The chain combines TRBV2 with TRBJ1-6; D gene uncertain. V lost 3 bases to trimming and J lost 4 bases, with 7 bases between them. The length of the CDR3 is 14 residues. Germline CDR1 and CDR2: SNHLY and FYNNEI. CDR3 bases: TGTGCCAGCAGTGACTCGGAATATAATTCACCCCTCCACTTT. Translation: CASSDSEYNSPLHF.

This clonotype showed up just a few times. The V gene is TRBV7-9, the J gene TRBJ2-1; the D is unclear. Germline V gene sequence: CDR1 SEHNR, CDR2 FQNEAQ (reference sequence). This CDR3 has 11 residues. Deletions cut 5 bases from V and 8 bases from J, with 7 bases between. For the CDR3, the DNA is TGTGCCAGCAGCCCCAGTTATGAGCAGTTCTTC. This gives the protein CASSPSYEQFF.

CDR3 region: CASSRAGGNQPQHF. Written as DNA, the CDR3 is TGTGCCAGCAGTCGGGCAGGCGGGAATCAGCCCCAGCATTTT. The V gene is TRBV28, the J gene TRBJ1-5; D remains ambiguous. The CDR3 covers 14 residues. From germline, CDR1 is MDHEN and CDR2 SYDVKM. V gave up 5 bases and J gave up 4 bases, with 12 bases separating them.

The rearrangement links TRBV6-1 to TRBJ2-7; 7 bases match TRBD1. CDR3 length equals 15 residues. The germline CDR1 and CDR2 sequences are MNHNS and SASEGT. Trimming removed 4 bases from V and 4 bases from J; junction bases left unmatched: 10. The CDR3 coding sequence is TGTGCCAGCAGTGGTGTGGGACAGTACTTTTACGAGCAGTACTTC. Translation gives CASSGVGQYFYEQYF.

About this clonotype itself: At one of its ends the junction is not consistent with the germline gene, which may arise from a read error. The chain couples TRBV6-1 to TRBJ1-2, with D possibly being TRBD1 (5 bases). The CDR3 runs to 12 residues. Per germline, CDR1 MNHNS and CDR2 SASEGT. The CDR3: CAGSPGRNGYTF. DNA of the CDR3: TGTGCCGGCAGTCCGGGACGAAATGGCTACACCTTC.

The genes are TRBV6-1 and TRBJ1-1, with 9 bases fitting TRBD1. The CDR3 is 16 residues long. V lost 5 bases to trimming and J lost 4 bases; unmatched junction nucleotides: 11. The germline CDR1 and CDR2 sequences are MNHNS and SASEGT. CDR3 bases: TGTGCCAGCAGTCCCCTAACTACAGGGGGCGTCACTGAAGCTTTCTTT. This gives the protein CASSPLTTGGVTEAFF.

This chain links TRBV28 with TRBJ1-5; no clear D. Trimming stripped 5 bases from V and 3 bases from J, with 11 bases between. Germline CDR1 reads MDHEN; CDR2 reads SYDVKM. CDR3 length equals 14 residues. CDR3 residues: CASSPDSVNQPQHF. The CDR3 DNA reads TGTGCCAGCAGTCCTGACTCGGTCAATCAGCCCCAGCATTTT.

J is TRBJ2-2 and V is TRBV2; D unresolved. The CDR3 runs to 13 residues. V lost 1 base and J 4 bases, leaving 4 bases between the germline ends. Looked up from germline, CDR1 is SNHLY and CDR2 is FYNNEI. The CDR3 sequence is CASSEGLTGELFF. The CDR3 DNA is TGTGCCAGCAGTGAAGGGCTCACCGGGGAGCTGTTTTTT.

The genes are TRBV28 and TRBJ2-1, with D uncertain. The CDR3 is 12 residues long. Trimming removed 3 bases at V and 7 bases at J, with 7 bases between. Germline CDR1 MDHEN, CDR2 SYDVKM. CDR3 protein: CASSFKWNEQFF. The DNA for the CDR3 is TGTGCCAGCAGTTTCAAGTGGAATGAGCAGTTCTTC. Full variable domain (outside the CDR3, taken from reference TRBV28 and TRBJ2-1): DVKVTQSSRYLVKRTGEKVFLECVQDMDHENMFWYRQDPGLGLRLIYFSYDVKMKEKGDIPEGYSVSREKKERFSLILESASTNQTSMYLCASSFKWNEQFFGPGTRLTVL.

CDR3: CSASRLAGVEQYF. DNA for the CDR3: TGCAGTGCTAGCAGGCTAGCGGGAGTCGAGCAGTACTTC. The chain combines TRBV20-1 with TRBJ2-7; 10 bases are a match to TRBD2. The junction had 5 bases not matched to a gene; V was cut back by 3 bases and J by 6 bases. The CDR3 extends over 13 amino acids. Per the germline V gene, CDR1 is DFQATT and CDR2 is SNEGSKA (reference sequence).